One sample yielded the 10 T cell receptor beta chains listed below, sequenced in a study of blood T cells in healthy people across ages. Next came a second PCR, run for about 6 to 12 cycles, which used a sample-barcoded 5' primer along with a J-beta primer mix. One entry per CDR3 protein, called by TCRdb with MiXCR from the 5' RACE reads. The sample lists about 700,000 distinct CDR3 sequences; about 30% were seen once. The sequencing input was blood. Receptor source: an elderly woman in good health.

This clonotype has ten or more counts. The J gene is TRBJ1-2, the V gene TRBV3-1; 7 bases are a match to TRBD1. V shed 2 bases and J 7 bases; nucleotides not matched to a gene: 7. The germline V gene has CDR1 LGHDT and CDR2 YNNKEL (reference sequence). CDR3 size: 14 residues. This chain's CDR3 is CASSQKGAGAGYTF. The DNA of the CDR3 is TGTGCCAGCAGCCAAAAGGGGGCTGGGGCTGGCTACACCTTC.

Worth noting for this clonotype: A read error may be the cause here, since a much bigger clone is one base away. The CDR3 is CVSSRTRSSYEQYF. Here the CDR3 DNA reads TGCGTCAGCAGCCGGACTAGGAGCTCCTACGAGCAGTACTTC. The rearrangement joins TRBV5-1 to TRBJ2-7; 7 bases agree with TRBD2. Germline CDR1 reads SGHRS; CDR2 reads YFSETQ. The CDR3 is 14 amino acids.

This clonotype was detected ten times or more. The J gene is TRBJ2-1, the V gene TRBV29-1; 7 nucleotides align to TRBD2. The CDR3 loop spans 14 amino acids. From germline, CDR1 is SQVTM and CDR2 ANQGSEA. The J segment lost 1 base and the V segment lost 3 bases, leaving 3 bases of the junction unmatched. CDR3 coding DNA: TGCAGCGTTGATGGGCGGGGGTCCTACAATGAGCAGTTCTTC. Its protein product is CSVDGRGSYNEQFF.

The V call is TRBV6-2 or TRBV6-3, the J call TRBJ1-5, with 9 bases that match TRBD1. This CDR3 has 14 amino acids. Germline loops: CDR1 MNHEY, CDR2 SVGEGT. Germline trimming cut 6 bases from V and 5 bases from J; bases unmatched to any gene: 5. CDR3 DNA: TGTGCCAGCAGGTACGACAGGGGGTATCAGCCCCAGCATTTT. It encodes CASRYDRGYQPQHF.

This clonotype was picked up many times. This chain connects TRBV19 to TRBJ2-1; no firm D call. Germline CDR1 and CDR2: LNHDA and SQIVND (reference sequence). The V end was cut by 3 bases, the J end by 5 bases, with 5 bases between. There are 12 residues in the CDR3. The CDR3 reads CASSMSDNEQFF. As DNA, the CDR3 is TGTGCCAGTAGTATGTCTGACAATGAGCAGTTCTTC.

A word on this clonotype: A much larger clone sits a single nucleotide away, making a read error possible. The chain recombines TRBV7-2 with TRBJ1-1; D possibly corresponds to TRBD1 (5 bases). Deletions cut 0 bases from V and 6 bases from J, with 11 bases between. Germline assignment: CDR1 SGHTA and CDR2 FQGNSA. This CDR3 region has 14 residues. The CDR3 sequence: CASSLAPGPAEAFF. The CDR3 coding sequence is TGTGCCAGCAGCTTAGCTCCAGGGCCCGCTGAAGCTTTCTTT.

This clonotype was seen repeatedly, ten times or more. The chain uses TRBV15 and TRBJ2-5; 11 positions match TRBD2. This CDR3 contains 16 residues. Unmatched junction bases numbered 6, after V lost 1 base and J lost 5 bases. CDR1 and CDR2 from the germline V gene are LNHNV and YYDKDF (reference sequence). CDR3 protein: CATSRGASGGSETQYF. The CDR3 nucleotides are TGTGCCACCAGCAGAGGAGCTAGCGGGGGGTCGGAGACCCAGTACTTC. Full variable domain (rest looked up from reference TRBV15 and TRBJ2-5): DAMVIQNPRYQVTQFGKPVTLSCSQTLNHNVMYWYQQKSSQAPKLLFHYYDKDFNNEADTPDNFQSRRPNTSFCFLDIRSPGLGDTAMYLCATSRGASGGSETQYFGPGTRLLVL.

The table lists this clonotype with a count of one. Just one base apart from a much larger clone, this may be a read error. This rearrangement joins TRBV27 to TRBJ1-6, with 7 nucleotides matching TRBD1. The CDR3 length is 15 residues. The germline CDR1 and CDR2 sequences are MNHEY and SMNVEV (reference sequence). The chain's CDR3 is CTSGLSTGRHSPLHF. The CDR3 coding sequence is TGTACCAGCGGACTATCGACAGGGAGGCATTCACCCCTCCACTTT.

This clonotype appeared many times. The gene calls are TRBV11-1 and TRBJ2-3; weak D call: TRBD1 (6 bases). The CDR3 sequence is 15 residues long. With 3 bases removed from V and 2 bases from J, the gap between germline ends came to 12 bases. Germline assignment: CDR1 SGHAT and CDR2 FQDESV (reference sequence). The CDR3 spells CASSFDQGFTDTQYF. In DNA, the CDR3 is TGTGCCAGCAGCTTTGATCAGGGGTTCACAGATACGCAGTATTTT.

Details on this clonotype: This may stem from a read error, because a much larger clone lies one nucleotide away. The rearrangement joins TRBV29-1 to TRBJ2-1; possible D gene TRBD2, 6 bases. The germline gives CDR1 SQVTM, CDR2 ANQGSEA. The CDR3 sequence is 12 residues long. The V end lost 7 bases, the J end lost 13 bases, and 20 bases lay between the germline ends. CDR3 sequence: CSAWDFLETQFF. CDR3 nucleotide sequence: TGCAGCGCATGGGACTTCTTAGAGACCCAGTTCTTC.